This T cell receptor (beta chain) was documented in a study of T cells after yellow fever vaccination. Regarding the study as a whole: The CD4 compartment and the CD8 compartment contained a small share of clonotypes in common.

A single record per CDR3 protein comes from TCRdb applying MiXCR to the 5' RACE reads. The data show 60,000 to 95,000 distinct CDR3 sequences, more than 5.5% seen once. This clonotype is a singleton in its sample. What it recognizes is unknown. Since a much larger clone is just one base distant, this may be a read error. Per germline, CDR1 SNHLY and CDR2 FYNNEI. V was clipped by 3 bases and J by 6 bases, with 8 bases between them. This CDR3 is 13 amino acids long. The source is a young man who received the YFV17D yellow fever vaccine. The gene calls are TRBV2 and TRBJ1-4; D is undetermined. Sequencing was performed on CD8+ T cells sorted from PBMCs, taken more than 8 days after the first yellow fever vaccination. Here the CDR3 reads CASSDNFDEKLFF. CDR3 bases: TGTGCCAGCAGTGACAACTTTGATGAAAAACTGTTTTTT.